Listed here are 32 T cell receptor beta chains from one sample, sequenced in a study of T cells in Graves' hyperthyroidism and ophthalmopathy. Amplified regions were TCR beta CDR3 sequences from RNA transcripts. Initially, a first-round RT-PCR of the TCR CDR3 employed the HTBI primer set. In TCRdb, the multiplex PCR reads were re-called with MiXCR into one record per CDR3 protein. Counted here are a few hundred thousand distinct CDR3 sequences, roughly 13% occurring once; the ten biggest clones make up 5.3%. The sequencing sample was made of blood. The source is a woman between 18 and 29 years old with Graves' hyperthyroidism.

The genes are TRBV5-6 and TRBJ1-3, with D unclear. Germline CDR1 SGHDT, CDR2 YYEEEE. This CDR3 contains 16 residues. Deletions cut 0 bases from V and 0 bases from J, with 10 bases between. The CDR3 nucleotides are TGTGCCAGCAGCTTGGAGGGCAGAGACTCTGGAAACACCATATATTTT. Encoded protein: CASSLEGRDSGNTIYF.

This clonotype was seen many times. CDR3 amino acids: CSVLTPRDSYEQYF. In nucleotides, the CDR3 is TGCAGCGTCTTAACACCCAGGGATTCCTACGAGCAGTACTTC. This sequence joins TRBV29-1 and TRBJ2-7; D possibly corresponds to TRBD1 (5 bases). The CDR3 contains 14 residues. V lost 6 bases and J 1 base, leaving 16 bases between the germline ends. Per germline, CDR1 SQVTM and CDR2 ANQGSEA.

There are many counts of this clonotype. V usage is TRBV30 and J usage is TRBJ1-3; D is unclear. This CDR3 spans 13 amino acids. Germline values: CDR1 GTSNPN, CDR2 SVGIG (reference sequence). V lost 2 bases and J lost 1, with 6 bases in between. The CDR3: CAWSMQSGNTIYF. The CDR3 DNA sequence: TGTGCCTGGAGTATGCAGTCTGGAAACACCATATATTTT.

CDR3 DNA: TGCAGTACTGACAGGGACGGCTACACCTTC. Translated: CSTDRDGYTF. This chain joins TRBV20-1 and TRBJ1-2; 7 bases align to TRBD1. There are 10 residues in the CDR3. The germline V gene encodes CDR1 DFQATT and CDR2 SNEGSKA (reference sequence). The V segment lost 8 bases and the J segment 8 bases; nucleotides outside the gene matches: 5.

The V gene is TRBV18, the J gene TRBJ2-5; possible D gene TRBD1, 6 bases. The CDR3 is 17 residues long. V lost 1 base to trimming and J lost 4 bases, with 19 bases between them. Germline lookup yields CDR1 KGHSH and CDR2 LQKENI. The CDR3 region has the DNA TGTGCCAGCTCACCACTGGTGGCAGGGGCATTGGGAGAGACCCAGTACTTC. It codes for CASSPLVAGALGETQYF.

There are many counts of this clonotype. This chain connects TRBV20-1 to TRBJ2-1; D unresolved. The CDR3 totals 14 residues. Per germline, CDR1 DFQATT and CDR2 SNEGSKA (reference sequence). The germline V and J ends were trimmed by 1 base and 2 bases, with 9 bases remaining between them. The CDR3 DNA follows: TGCAGTGCTAGAGGCCTTTTGGCCTACAATGAGCAGTTCTTC. It specifies CSARGLLAYNEQFF.

This clonotype has a handful of counts. The chain couples TRBV20-1 to TRBJ1-1; D not resolved. The V gene lost 3 bases and the J gene lost 0 bases, with 5 bases spanning the gap. The CDR3 loop spans 12 amino acids. Germline lookup yields CDR1 DFQATT and CDR2 SNEGSKA (reference sequence). The CDR3 sequence: CSASIMNTEAFF. In DNA form, the CDR3 reads TGCAGTGCTAGTATAATGAACACTGAAGCTTTCTTT.

CDR3 nucleotide sequence: TGCGCCAGCAGCTTGATGGGGGGCCGGGACACTGAAGCTTTCTTT. As protein: CASSLMGGRDTEAFF. The V call is TRBV5-1, the J call TRBJ1-1; a possible D gene is TRBD1 (6 bases). V was clipped by 1 base and J by 3 bases, with 13 bases between them. Germline V gene lookup returns CDR1 SGHRS and CDR2 YFSETQ. CDR3 length equals 15 residues.

This clonotype was counted ten times or more. V usage is TRBV20-1 and J usage is TRBJ1-1; D is possibly TRBD1 (5 bases). The CDR3 covers 11 residues. The germline V gene has CDR1 DFQATT and CDR2 SNEGSKA (reference sequence). V shed 3 bases and J shed 10 bases, with 12 bases lying between them. CDR3 bases: TGCAGTGCTAGGACAGCAGAGAGAGCTTTCTTT. As protein: CSARTAERAFF.

The sample holds many counts of this clonotype. This rearrangement joins TRBV27 to TRBJ1-2, with D possibly matching TRBD1 (5 bases). V was shortened by 5 bases and J by 0 bases, with 10 bases between the two germline ends. Germline V gene sequence: CDR1 MNHEY, CDR2 SMNVEV (reference sequence). The CDR3 covers 14 residues. The CDR3 DNA follows: TGTGCCAGCAGTCCTAGACAGACTAACTATGGCTACACCTTC. Translated, it gives CASSPRQTNYGYTF.

In its sample, this clonotype was seen many times. One junction end disagrees with the germline gene, perhaps due to a read error. This chain uses TRBV7-7 with TRBJ1-3, with D possibly matching TRBD1 (6 bases). CDR1 and CDR2 (germline): SSHAT, FNYEAQ (reference sequence). The length of the CDR3 is 15 residues. The CDR3 DNA reads as TGTGCTAGCAGGGCAGGGGCGCATCCTGGAAACACCATATACTTT. Its translation: CASRAGAHPGNTIYF.

This clonotype came up many times. The chain links TRBV27 to TRBJ1-1; D gene ambiguous. The CDR3 length is 12 residues. CDR1 is MNHEY and CDR2 is SMNVEV in the germline V gene (reference sequence). Trimming removed 8 bases from V and 2 bases from J, with 9 bases in between. This chain's CDR3 is CASPPPNTEAFF. The CDR3 DNA sequence: TGTGCCAGCCCCCCACCAAACACTGAAGCTTTCTTT.

In this sample, this clonotype turned up many times. The V gene is TRBV6-1, the J gene TRBJ1-2; D unresolved. V was pared by 5 bases and J by 1 base, with 14 bases between. Germline CDR1 and CDR2: MNHNS and SASEGT. The CDR3 is 15 amino acids. Here the CDR3 DNA reads TGTGCCAGCAGTCCGCCTCACAACCTTAACTATGGCTACACCTTC. Encoded protein: CASSPPHNLNYGYTF.

The chain couples TRBV6-1 to TRBJ2-2; TRBD1 aligns across 11 bases. Germline loops: CDR1 MNHNS, CDR2 SASEGT. There are 15 residues in the CDR3. J was trimmed by 8 bases and V by 6 bases; bases with no gene match: 8. This CDR3 is CASSEGQGGVGELFF. In DNA form, the CDR3 reads TGTGCCAGCAGCGAGGGACAGGGGGGCGTAGGGGAGCTGTTTTTT.

This chain links TRBV30 with TRBJ1-2, with D possibly matching TRBD1 (5 bases). CDR3 size: 13 residues. Germline V CDR1 and CDR2: GTSNPN, SVGIG (reference sequence). Trimming took 1 base from V and 0 from J, leaving 6 bases between them. The CDR3 coding sequence is TGTGCCTGGAGTGAACAGGCTAACTATGGCTACACCTTC. Its translation is CAWSEQANYGYTF.

This clonotype has a handful of counts. The V gene is TRBV5-1, the J gene TRBJ2-7, with D possibly being TRBD1 (6 bases). The CDR3 length is 16 residues. The V gene's germline CDR1 is SGHRS and CDR2 YFSETQ. The germline V and J ends were trimmed by 3 bases and 4 bases, with 20 bases remaining between them. The CDR3 coding sequence is TGCGCCAGCAGCTCCGACCGGGACACAAAACAATACGAGCAGTACTTC. This translates into CASSSDRDTKQYEQYF.

The chain links TRBV6-1 to TRBJ1-2, with D possibly being TRBD1 (5 bases). Germline lookup yields CDR1 MNHNS and CDR2 SASEGT. The CDR3 runs 15 residues. Trimming removed 2 bases at V and 1 base at J, with 11 bases between. The CDR3 spells CASSELGRINYGYTF. The CDR3 nucleotides read TGTGCCAGCAGTGAATTGGGACGGATTAACTATGGCTACACCTTC.

CDR3 amino acids: CASSHGTLGTQYF. The CDR3 DNA sequence: TGTGCCAGCAGCCACGGGACACTGGGGACCCAGTACTTC. The chain combines TRBV13 with TRBJ2-5; D possibly corresponds to TRBD1 (6 bases). This CDR3 region has 13 residues. CDR1 is PRHDT and CDR2 is FYEKMQ in the germline V gene (reference sequence). V was trimmed by 5 bases and J by 7 bases, leaving 14 bases between them.

This clonotype was found many times. The chain couples TRBV20-1 to TRBJ2-7; D is perhaps TRBD1 or TRBD2 (5 bases each). There are 19 residues in the CDR3. V was cut by 5 bases and J by 0 bases, with 29 bases left in between. Germline lookup yields CDR1 DFQATT and CDR2 SNEGSKA (reference sequence). CDR3 bases: TGCAGTGCTCCCTTAACCCCGGGACGTCGCCCCTTAAGCTCCTACGAGCAGTACTTC. Translating gives CSAPLTPGRRPLSSYEQYF.

Ten or more counts support this clonotype. This CDR3 reads CASSPGLAAGYEQYF. For the CDR3, the DNA is TGTGCCAGCAGCCCAGGACTAGCGGCGGGCTACGAGCAGTACTTC. This chain joins TRBV9 and TRBJ2-7, with 10 nucleotides matching TRBD2. The CDR3 sequence is 15 residues long. The V gene's germline CDR1 is SGDLS and CDR2 YYNGEE. V lost 4 bases, J lost 3 bases, and 7 bases stayed unmatched.

This clonotype was seen a handful of times. CDR3 region: CASSSGGADSSYEQYF. DNA for the CDR3: TGTGCCAGCAGTTCGGGGGGGGCCGATAGCTCCTACGAGCAGTACTTC. The rearrangement joins TRBV6-1 to TRBJ2-7; 8 nucleotides agree with TRBD2. Looked up from germline, CDR1 is MNHNS and CDR2 is SASEGT. The CDR3 has 16 amino acids. The V gene end was trimmed by 5 bases and the J gene end by 0 bases; junction bases not matched to a gene: 9.

This clonotype showed up many times. V and J are TRBV3-1 and TRBJ1-2; no firm D call. Germline V gives CDR1 LGHDT, CDR2 YNNKEL (reference sequence). CDR3 size: 13 residues. V lost 4 bases and J lost 3, with 9 bases in between. Here the CDR3 DNA reads TGTGCCAGCAGCCGTAATGGTGACTATGGCTACACCTTC. Its translation: CASSRNGDYGYTF.

This clonotype has more than one count but fewer than ten. V gene TRBV6-1 combines with J gene TRBJ2-7; D is undetermined. With 6 bases removed from V and 1 base from J, the gap between germline ends came to 13 bases. The CDR3 spans 14 residues. Germline lookup yields CDR1 MNHNS and CDR2 SASEGT. Here the CDR3 DNA reads TGTGCCAGCAGCATTCGCGGAACGTCCTACGAGCAGTACTTC. Encoded protein: CASSIRGTSYEQYF.

This clonotype was picked up one time. A much larger clone lies a single base off, so this may be a read error. J is TRBJ2-1 and V is TRBV13; D may be TRBD1 (6 bases). Trimming took off 6 bases at V and 4 bases at J, with 16 bases between the two ends. Germline CDR1 and CDR2: PRHDT and FYEKMQ (reference sequence). The CDR3 loop spans 15 amino acids. CDR3 protein: CASSSSSGAYNEQFF. CDR3 nucleotides: TGTGCCAGCAGTTCTAGTTCAGGGGCTTACAATGAGCAGTTCTTC.

As for this clonotype: At one end, the junction sequence differs from germline, possibly due to a read error. The rearrangement links TRBV12-3 or TRBV12-4 to TRBJ1-5, with a tentative D call TRBD1 (6 bases). This CDR3 has 14 residues. CDR3 DNA sequence: TGTGCCAGCAGTCTCTCAGGGGCCAATCTGCCCCAGCATTTT. The encoded protein is CASSLSGANLPQHF.

This clonotype came up once. One end of the junction varies from germline; a read error may be responsible. The chain couples TRBV12-3 or TRBV12-4 to TRBJ1-5; unclear D gene. CDR3 size: 14 residues. This CDR3 reads CASSLAGSNQHQHF. The CDR3 bases are TGTGCCAGCAGTTTAGCTGGGAGCAATCAGCACCAGCATTTT.

This clonotype appeared a few times. A much larger clone lies one base from this, so it may be a read error. The V call is TRBV7-9, the J call TRBJ2-1; 8 bases fit TRBD2. The CDR3 extends over 16 amino acids. Germline lookup yields CDR1 SEHNR and CDR2 FQNEAQ (reference sequence). CDR3 in amino acids: CASSLGPWTSRVEQLF. The DNA for the CDR3 is TGTGCCAGCAGCTTGGGCCCCTGGACTAGCCGGGTTGAGCAGCTCTTC.

This clonotype was counted ten times or more. For the CDR3, the DNA is TGTGCCAGCAGTTATGTGGTAGATGCTGAGCAGTTCTTC. Amino acids: CASSYVVDAEQFF. The V call is TRBV6-2 or TRBV6-3, the J call TRBJ2-1; no clear D. CDR1 and CDR2 (germline): MNHEY, SVGEGT. Trimming removed 3 bases at V and 9 bases at J, with 12 bases between. The CDR3 length is 13 residues.

In this sample, this clonotype turned up many times. This chain uses TRBV7-2 with TRBJ2-7; D is perhaps TRBD1 (5 bases). This CDR3 region has 13 residues. Looked up from germline, CDR1 is SGHTA and CDR2 is FQGNSA. The V gene lost 3 bases and the J gene lost 5 bases, with 11 bases spanning the gap. The CDR3 is CASSLNRMNEQYF. CDR3 coding DNA: TGTGCCAGCAGCTTGAACAGGATGAACGAGCAGTACTTC.

This clonotype was picked up many times. The rearrangement joins TRBV28 to TRBJ2-1; D may be TRBD1 or TRBD2 (6 bases each). The length of the CDR3 is 12 residues. Germline assignment: CDR1 MDHEN and CDR2 SYDVKM. Trimming removed 6 bases at V and 15 bases at J, with 18 bases between. The CDR3 is CASRGTEGVAFF. The CDR3 region has the DNA TGTGCCAGCAGGGGGACGGAGGGGGTAGCGTTCTTC.

In this sample, this clonotype turned up many times. The chain has TRBV20-1 and TRBJ2-7; a weak D match, TRBD2 (6 bases). The CDR3 contains 17 residues. V was pared by 3 bases and J by 3 bases, with 24 bases between. Germline V lookup: CDR1 DFQATT, CDR2 SNEGSKA (reference sequence). This chain's CDR3 is CSARGRTTDKLNYEQYF. CDR3 in DNA: TGCAGTGCTAGGGGGCGGACTACAGATAAACTTAACTACGAGCAGTACTTC.

V and J are TRBV12-3 or TRBV12-4 and TRBJ1-4; 8 nucleotides agree with TRBD1. With V trimmed by 5 bases and J by 5 bases, 4 bases remained unmatched. The CDR3 is 14 residues long. The DNA of the CDR3 is TGTGCCAGCAGTCCTTGGACAGGGAATGAAAAACTGTTTTTT. The encoded protein is CASSPWTGNEKLFF.